The 18 T cell receptor beta chains below were found in one sample sequenced in a study of regulatory T cells in long-lasting Graves disease. Time point indicated: newly diagnosed GD, antithyroid drugs for less than 3 months. The TCR library was made from RNA extracted from PBMCs. For TCR beta, libraries came from iRepertoire HTBI primers and Arm-PCR of CDR3 regions. Each CDR3 protein gets one entry after TCRdb re-called the multiplex PCR reads with MiXCR. The sample has approximately 560,000 distinct CDR3 sequences, roughly 15% seen once. The same data also contributed to another study, on T cells in Graves' hyperthyroidism and ophthalmopathy.

The specimen comprised peripheral blood mononuclear cells (PBMCs), sampled at new diagnosis, from a patient treated with antithyroid drugs. The receptors derive from a man between 18 and 35 years old with Graves disease.

The sample holds many counts of this clonotype. The V gene is TRBV18, the J gene TRBJ1-1, with 8 bases aligning to TRBD1. Germline V gene lookup returns CDR1 KGHSH and CDR2 LQKENI. The CDR3 is made up of 15 amino acids. V was pared by 8 bases and J by 0 bases, with 8 bases of the junction left unmatched. DNA for the CDR3: TGTGCCAGCCGCCAGGGGGCTTTGTTGAACACTGAAGCTTTCTTT. Protein: CASRQGALLNTEAFF.

This clonotype was picked up a small number of times. J is TRBJ2-2 and V is TRBV27; D is unresolved. V lost 4 bases, J lost 4 bases, and 16 bases lay in between. This CDR3 is built from 16 residues. CDR1 is MNHEY, CDR2 SMNVEV, per germline (reference sequence). The CDR3 spells CASSSPARAATGELFF. In nucleotides, the CDR3 is TGTGCCAGCAGTTCCCCCGCTAGGGCCGCCACCGGGGAGCTGTTTTTT.

This clonotype appeared many times. One junction end does not reproduce the germline sequence, and a read error may be involved. CDR3 nucleotides: TGCAGTGCGAGAGACAGGGGGCAAGAGACCCAGTACTTC. Its protein product is CSARDRGQETQYF. V usage is TRBV20-1 and J usage is TRBJ2-5; the match to TRBD1 covers 9 bases. Germline V gives CDR1 DFQATT, CDR2 SNEGSKA (reference sequence). The CDR3 extends over 13 amino acids.

This clonotype showed up just a few times. The J gene is TRBJ1-3, the V gene TRBV5-1; D remains unclear. The CDR3 runs 14 residues. V was cut by 3 bases and J by 1 base, with 8 bases left in between. Per the germline V gene, CDR1 is SGHRS and CDR2 is YFSETQ. CDR3 nucleotide sequence: TGCGCCAGCAGCTACGACCGTTCTGGAAACACCATATATTTT. Its translation: CASSYDRSGNTIYF.

This clonotype was observed many times. The chain has TRBV20-1 and TRBJ2-7; 9 nucleotides line up with TRBD1. The CDR3 covers 15 residues. V gave up 3 bases and J gave up 5 bases; unmatched junction bases: 11. CDR1 and CDR2 (germline): DFQATT, SNEGSKA (reference sequence). The chain's CDR3 is CSASHPGQGSNEQYF. The CDR3, as DNA: TGCAGTGCTAGCCATCCGGGACAGGGATCCAACGAGCAGTACTTC.

This clonotype was recorded many times. The rearrangement joins TRBV11-2 to TRBJ1-2; D remains ambiguous. This CDR3 has 15 residues. The V and J ends lost 5 bases and 4 bases respectively, with 17 bases between them. The germline V gene has CDR1 SGHAT and CDR2 FQNNGV. CDR3 DNA: TGTGCCAGCAGCGCGATAAGGTCGCCGTTCTATGGCTACACCTTC. Translation: CASSAIRSPFYGYTF.

The chain is built from TRBV28 and TRBJ1-5; no reliable D call. Germline-derived CDR1 and CDR2 are MDHEN and SYDVKM. The CDR3 extends over 14 amino acids. Trimming pared 6 bases from V and 4 bases from J, leaving 13 bases between. The CDR3 nucleotides are TGTGCCAGCAGCCGAGGCTACCTGAATCAGCCCCAGCATTTT. Amino acids: CASSRGYLNQPQHF.

This clonotype was picked up a small number of times. This sequence joins TRBV18 and TRBJ2-7; maybe TRBD1 (5 bases). CDR1 and CDR2 (germline): KGHSH, LQKENI. The CDR3 totals 14 residues. V lost 11 bases to trimming and J lost 3 bases, with 20 bases between them. The CDR3 DNA follows: TGTGCCCCCCCCCCCGGACACCACCTCTACGAGCAGTACTTC. This gives the protein CAPPPGHHLYEQYF.

This clonotype was recorded many times. This sequence joins TRBV18 and TRBJ1-1; no reliable D call. The CDR3 loop spans 15 amino acids. Trimming stripped 0 bases from V and 4 bases from J, with 12 bases between. Germline V gene lookup returns CDR1 KGHSH and CDR2 LQKENI. The CDR3 DNA follows: TGTGCCAGCTCACCACCAACGGGTGGGAGCACTGAAGCTTTCTTT. It codes for CASSPPTGGSTEAFF.

The chain is built from TRBV30 and TRBJ1-3; the D gene is possibly TRBD1 (5 bases). CDR1 and CDR2 from the germline V gene are GTSNPN and SVGIG (reference sequence). V was cut by 7 bases and J by 0 bases, with 7 bases left in between. The CDR3 has 12 amino acids. CDR3 region: CASDISGNTIYF. The CDR3 DNA sequence: TGTGCCTCGGACATCTCTGGAAACACCATATATTTT.

This clonotype was seen ten or more times. The rearrangement links TRBV7-9 to TRBJ2-1; TRBD2 matches at 13 bases. Germline-derived CDR1 and CDR2 are SEHNR and FQNEAQ (reference sequence). Unmatched junction bases numbered 10, after V lost 5 bases and J lost 6 bases. The CDR3 spans 17 residues. As DNA, the CDR3 is TGTGCCAGCAGCGAAGTCTTCGGGACTAGCGGGATCAATGAGCAGTTCTTC. Residues: CASSEVFGTSGINEQFF.

The chain links TRBV19 to TRBJ1-2; D is undetermined. From germline, CDR1 is LNHDA and CDR2 SQIVND (reference sequence). The V end was cut by 5 bases, the J end by 5 bases, with 12 bases between. The CDR3 has 13 residues. The CDR3 is CASSGRAGYGYTF. In nucleotides, the CDR3 is TGTGCCAGTAGTGGAAGGGCGGGGTATGGCTACACCTTC.

A few counts support this clonotype. The rearrangement uses TRBV6-1 and TRBJ2-7; D could derive from TRBD1 or TRBD2 (6 bases each). CDR1 MNHNS and CDR2 SASEGT come from the germline V gene. The V and J ends lost 0 bases and 2 bases respectively, with 14 bases between them. The CDR3 runs to 16 residues. This chain's CDR3 is CASSEAGTGTAYEQYF. The CDR3 region has the DNA TGTGCCAGCAGTGAAGCTGGAACAGGGACTGCCTACGAGCAGTACTTC.

This clonotype showed up just a few times. The chain uses TRBV7-6 and TRBJ1-2, with TRBD1 matching 12 bases. With 5 bases clipped from V and 7 bases from J, the junction kept 11 bases outside the gene matches. Germline CDR1 and CDR2: SGHVS and FNYEAQ. The CDR3 has 16 amino acids. The CDR3 DNA follows: TGTGCCAGCAGCCTAGGGACAGGGGGCGCCCGACGTGGCTACACCTTC. Translated, it gives CASSLGTGGARRGYTF.

This clonotype was detected many times. V usage is TRBV11-2 and J usage is TRBJ2-1, with 8 bases matching TRBD2. V lost 5 bases to trimming and J lost 13 bases; unmatched junction nucleotides: 19. Germline V lookup: CDR1 SGHAT, CDR2 FQNNGV. This CDR3 contains 16 residues. Here the CDR3 reads CASSLTLGAGEVEQFF. The CDR3 region has the DNA TGTGCCAGCAGCCTGACATTAGGAGCGGGAGAAGTGGAACAGTTCTTC.

This clonotype turned up a few times. The genes are TRBV6-2 or TRBV6-3 and TRBJ2-3; D is tentatively TRBD1 or TRBD2 (5 bases each). Germline CDR1 reads MNHEY; CDR2 reads SVGEGT. The CDR3 covers 18 residues. Trimming took 5 bases from V and 4 from J, leaving 25 bases between them. The CDR3 nucleotides read TGTGCCAGCAGTGAACTTTTAATAGGAGGCAGGGAGCCAGATACGCAGTATTTT. Translating gives CASSELLIGGREPDTQYF.

In its sample, this clonotype was seen a few times. This chain uses TRBV29-1 with TRBJ1-5; no reliable D call. Germline CDR1 reads SQVTM; CDR2 reads ANQGSEA. V lost 5 bases to trimming and J lost 0 bases, with 20 bases between them. The CDR3 loop spans 17 amino acids. CDR3 loop: CSVRLGLGSDSNQPQHF. DNA of the CDR3: TGCAGCGTTCGTCTGGGCCTTGGGAGCGATAGCAATCAGCCCCAGCATTTT.

This clonotype was seen more than once but under ten times. This sequence joins TRBV27 and TRBJ2-5; 12 nucleotides match TRBD2. In germline, CDR1 is MNHEY, CDR2 SMNVEV (reference sequence). This CDR3 region has 17 residues. V trimming: 0 bases; J trimming: 5 bases; junction bases outside the gene matches: 7. The CDR3: CASSLSRLAGGEETQYF. In DNA, the CDR3 is TGTGCCAGCAGTTTATCACGCCTAGCGGGAGGGGAGGAGACCCAGTACTTC.